This T cell receptor beta chain appears in the sequencing data of a study of OX40 agonist ivuxolimab in advanced cancers. Study-wide background: Approximately 41% of patients had received prior checkpoint inhibitor therapy. General study points: Expansion of clones was among the lowest in partial responders at 0.1-3.0 mg/kg. Circulating CD4+ and CD8+ T cells showed clonal expansion by week 6 at 0.1 to 3.0 mg/kg.

After removal of 5 bases from V and 3 bases from J, the junction contained 6 bases not matched to a gene. Looked up from germline, CDR1 is SGHTA and CDR2 is FQGNSA. This CDR3 comprises 14 residues. Generated by immunoSEQ multiplex PCR, the TCRdb table keeps only in-frame clones and is missing some. The sample includes about 45,000 clones, roughly 93% of them seen just once. As concerns this clone: The antigen is unknown.

Any history of autoimmune disease or systemic immunosuppression disqualified patients. The material was CD4+ or CD8+ T cells sorted from blood, obtained in a trial of the OX40 agonist ivuxolimab. This sequence originates from an adult with an advanced solid tumor such as melanoma, head and neck, liver or kidney cancer. V usage is TRBV7-2 and J usage is TRBJ2-7; 8 bases agree with TRBD2. Written as DNA, the CDR3 is TGTGCCAGCAGCCCGGGGAGCGGGAGCTACGAGCAGTACTTC. Amino acids: CASSPGSGSYEQYF.